Here is one TCR beta chain with its context. This specimen belongs to a study of cytomegalovirus exposure and HLA in healthy donors. Unmatched junction bases numbered 5, after V lost 4 bases and J lost 3 bases. CDR3 length equals 15 residues. Germline loops: CDR1 SGDLS, CDR2 YYNGEE. A multiplex PCR was run with 60 Vbeta primers and 13 Jbeta primers. Some clones are missing from TCRdb's copy, which holds only in-frame ones; the method was immunoSEQ multiplex PCR. The repertoire consists of approximately 120,000 clones, with roughly 78% occurring once and the leading ten covering approximately 10%. This chain joins TRBV9 and TRBJ2-1; TRBD1 matches at 9 bases. The source material was PBMCs. This TCR was recovered from a man younger than 45 in good health and CMV-seropositive. CDR3 in DNA: TGTGCCAGCAGCTTCGGGGACAGGGACTACAATGAGCAGTTCTTC. Amino acids: CASSFGDRDYNEQFF.